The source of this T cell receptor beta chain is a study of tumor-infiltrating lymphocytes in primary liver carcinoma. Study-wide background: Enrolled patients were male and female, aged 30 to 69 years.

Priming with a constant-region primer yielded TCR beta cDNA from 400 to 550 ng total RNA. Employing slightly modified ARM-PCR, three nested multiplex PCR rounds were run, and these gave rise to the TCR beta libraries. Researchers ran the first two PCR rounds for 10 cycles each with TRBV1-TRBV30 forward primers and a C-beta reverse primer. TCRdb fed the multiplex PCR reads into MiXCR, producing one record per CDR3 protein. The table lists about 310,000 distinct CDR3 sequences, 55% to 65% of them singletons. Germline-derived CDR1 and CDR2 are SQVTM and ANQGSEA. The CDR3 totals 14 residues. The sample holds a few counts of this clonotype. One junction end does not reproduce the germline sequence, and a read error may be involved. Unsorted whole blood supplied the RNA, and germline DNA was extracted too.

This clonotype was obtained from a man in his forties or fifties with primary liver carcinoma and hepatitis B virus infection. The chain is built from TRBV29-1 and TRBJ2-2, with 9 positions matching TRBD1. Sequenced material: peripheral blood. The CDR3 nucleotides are TGCAGCATTGGGACAGGGCCAAACACCGGGGAGCTGTTCTTT. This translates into CSIGTGPNTGELFF.